A selection of T cell receptor beta chains follows, all from one sample in a study of blood T cell repertoires in COVID-19. The table came from immunoSEQ multiplex PCR; TCRdb's copy has only in-frame clones and leaves some out. This sample has over 200,000 clones; roughly four fifths occur once, and the top ten carry around 8.8%. Sequencing was carried out using PBMCs or T cells enriched from blood (not recorded which). The receptor source for this set is a man aged 35-49 years who had recovered from COVID-19. CDR3s include the opening cysteine and the closing phenylalanine or tryptophan. The D gene is left open where the match is weak. Expanded clones are given a class, and other clones once, few, many or no size at all.

>TRBD2|TRBJ2-7|TRBV24-1|.
TGTGCCACCAGCACTAGCGGGCCATCCTACGAGCAGTACTTC
CATSTSGPSYEQYF
>TRBD2|TRBJ2-1|TRBV19|.
TGTGCCAGTAGTATCGCGCGGGAGGCCAGGGTGTTCTTC
CASSIAREARVFF
>.|TRBJ1-2|TRBV20-1|.
TGCAGTGCTCCAGAGGCCTATGGCTACACCTTC
CSAPEAYGYTF
>TRBD2|TRBJ2-3|TRBV2|once
TGTGCCAGCAGGGCGGGGGAGAGTCCCGTTGCGCAGTATTTT
CASRAGESPVAQYF
>.|TRBJ1-2|TRBV12-5|.
TGTGCTAGTGGACAGGGCTTTGGATATGGCTACACCTTC
CASGQGFGYGYTF
>.|TRBJ2-3|TRBV5-1|.
TGCGCCAGCAGCTTGGAACCGAGTACAGATACGCAGTATTTT
CASSLEPSTDTQYF
>.|TRBJ1-1|TRBV29-1|.
TGCAGCGTTAGGCAGCGCGGATCGAACACTGAAGCTTTCTTT
CSVRQRGSNTEAFF
>TRBD1|TRBJ2-7|TRBV5-1|.
TGCGCCAGCACCCGGGGGACAGGGTTCTACGAGCAGTACTTC
CASTRGTGFYEQYF
>.|TRBJ2-5|TRBV24-1|.
TGTGCCACGGCCTATGGGCTAGTAGGAGGGGAGAGCACCCAGTACTTC
CATAYGLVGGESTQYF
>.|TRBJ1-3|TRBV7-8|.
TGTGCCAGCAGCTCCGAGCGGGTATCTGGAAACACCATATATTTT
CASSSERVSGNTIYF
>TRBD1|TRBJ2-1|TRBV7-3|.
TGTGCCAGCAGCCTAGGGGGCAGGGTAGGGAATGAGCAGTTCTTC
CASSLGGRVGNEQFF
>TRBD2|TRBJ2-2|TRBV11-2|.
TGTGCCAGCAGCTCAATACTAGCGGGAGCTACCACCGGGGAGCTGTTTTTT
CASSSILAGATTGELFF
>TRBD2|TRBJ2-3|TRBV10-2|few
TGCGCCAGCACTCTAGCGGGGCAAAGGACAGATACGCAGTATTTT
CASTLAGQRTDTQYF
>TRBD2|TRBJ2-2|TRBV6-5|.
TGTGCCAGCAGTTATTTTCGCGGGAGGGCCGCCGGGGAGCTGTTTTTT
CASSYFRGRAAGELFF
>.|TRBJ1-3|TRBV6-5|.
TGTGCCAGCAGCCGACGGGTCTCTGGAAACACCATATATTTT
CASSRRVSGNTIYF
>TRBD2|TRBJ2-7|TRBV7-2|.
TGTGCCAGCAGCTCTACTAGCGGGAGGGCATACGAGCAGTACTTC
CASSSTSGRAYEQYF
>.|TRBJ2-7|TRBV12-2|.
TGTGCAAGTCGCTTACCCTACCGAGGACTAGTAAGGCTTTACGAGCAGTACTTC
CASRLPYRGLVRLYEQYF
>TRBD1|TRBJ1-1|TRBV10-1|.
TGCGCCAGCAGCCGAACAATTACAGGGGCCACTGAAGCTTTCTTT
CASSRTITGATEAFF
>.|TRBJ1-2|TRBV2|.
TGTGCCAGCAGTGGAGGGCCTAGGTATGGCTACACCTTC
CASSGGPRYGYTF